These 15 T cell receptor beta chains were all obtained from the same sample, sequenced in a study of T-cell memory formation after mild COVID-19. From the 5' RACE reads, TCRdb called clonotypes with MiXCR, one entry per CDR3 protein. The sample holds 300,000 to 400,000 distinct CDR3 sequences; about an eighth are singletons and the top ten take around 21%. Sequences were obtained from PBMCs or a T cell subset sorted from them (not recorded which). These receptors were obtained from a man younger than 35 who had mild COVID-19 (a few samples of this study predate the infection). Cell type and time point are not known.

At least ten counts were recorded for this clonotype. The rearrangement joins TRBV7-9 to TRBJ2-5; the D call may be TRBD1 or TRBD2 (5 bases each). The germline V and J ends were trimmed by 3 bases and 4 bases, with 9 bases remaining between them. The CDR3 covers 13 residues. Germline V CDR1 and CDR2: SEHNR, FQNEAQ (reference sequence). The CDR3 here is CASSFRGGETQYF. In DNA form, the CDR3 reads TGTGCCAGCAGCTTTCGTGGGGGAGAGACCCAGTACTTC.

This clonotype was recorded a few times. The genes are TRBV19 and TRBJ2-3; 15 bases map to TRBD2. Germline V gene lookup returns CDR1 LNHDA and CDR2 SQIVND (reference sequence). The CDR3 consists of 21 residues. The V gene end was trimmed by 0 bases and the J gene end by 3 bases; junction bases not matched to a gene: 13. The CDR3 loop reads CASSIDPGLAGGLLSTDTQYF. In nucleotides, the CDR3 is TGTGCCAGTAGTATAGACCCCGGACTAGCGGGGGGGCTGTTGAGTACAGATACGCAGTATTTT.

This clonotype was seen a few times. This chain connects TRBV6-2 or TRBV6-3 to TRBJ2-1; 8 positions agree with TRBD2. The V segment lost 2 bases and the J segment 8 bases; nucleotides outside the gene matches: 8. The CDR3 runs 15 residues. Germline values: CDR1 MNHEY, CDR2 SVGEGT. As DNA, the CDR3 is TGTGCCAGCAGTTACCCCCAGCGGGGGTGGGATGAGCAGTTCTTC. Translation gives CASSYPQRGWDEQFF.

This clonotype occurred a few times. The gene calls are TRBV11-2 and TRBJ2-5; D is possibly TRBD2 (5 bases). The CDR3 is 14 amino acids. The germline gives CDR1 SGHAT, CDR2 FQNNGV. Trimming pared 5 bases from V and 4 bases from J, leaving 14 bases between. The CDR3 DNA reads TGTGCCAGCAGCACTCCGCGGGTTTCAGAGACCCAGTACTTC. Amino acid sequence: CASSTPRVSETQYF.

There are many counts of this clonotype. The V gene is TRBV12-3 or TRBV12-4, the J gene TRBJ1-1; D gene ambiguous. Trimming pared 5 bases from V and 0 bases from J, leaving 10 bases between. The CDR3 has 14 amino acids. The CDR3 DNA reads as TGTGCCAGCAGTGGCCAACAGATGAACACTGAAGCTTTCTTT. As protein: CASSGQQMNTEAFF.

Only a few counts were recorded for this clonotype. The genes are TRBV5-1 and TRBJ1-4; D ambiguous. The V end lost 1 base, the J end lost 6 bases, and 7 bases lay between the germline ends. CDR1 and CDR2 (germline): SGHRS, YFSETQ. This CDR3 contains 13 residues. The chain's CDR3 is CASSLRRYEKLFF. For the CDR3, the DNA is TGCGCCAGCAGCTTGAGACGTTATGAAAAACTGTTTTTT.

This chain links TRBV7-9 with TRBJ1-2, with 12 bases matching TRBD1. The CDR3 is 15 amino acids. Germline values: CDR1 SEHNR, CDR2 FQNEAQ (reference sequence). Trimming took 5 bases from V and 8 from J; bases not matched to a gene: 9. The CDR3 protein is CASSPWDRGRVGYTF. In DNA, the CDR3 is TGTGCCAGCAGCCCCTGGGACAGGGGGCGAGTCGGCTACACCTTC.

J is TRBJ2-2 and V is TRBV6-1; 10 bases are shared with TRBD1. Per the germline V gene, CDR1 is MNHNS and CDR2 is SASEGT. V was clipped by 3 bases and J by 6 bases; unmatched bases: 4. This CDR3 region has 15 residues. In DNA form, the CDR3 reads TGTGCCAGCAGTGATGGACAGGGGGGGCCCGGGGAGCTGTTTTTT. This encodes CASSDGQGGPGELFF.

This clonotype was observed a few times. The genes are TRBV4-3 and TRBJ1-2, with D maybe TRBD1 (5 bases). The CDR3 spans 13 residues. Trimming left V 0 bases short and J 6 bases short, with 8 bases between. Germline CDR1 LGHNA, CDR2 YSLEER. The CDR3 DNA reads TGCGCCAGCAGCCAAGATTCGGGGGATGGCTACACCTTC. Translation: CASSQDSGDGYTF.

This clonotype was seen only a few times. The chain has TRBV7-2 and TRBJ1-2; maybe TRBD1 (5 bases). The CDR3 sequence is 13 residues long. The germline V gene has CDR1 SGHTA and CDR2 FQGNSA. Deletions cut 6 bases from V and 2 bases from J, with 10 bases between. The CDR3, as DNA: TGTGCCAGCAGTCAGGGAAAGAACTATGGCTACACCTTC. This encodes CASSQGKNYGYTF.

The V call is TRBV11-2, the J call TRBJ2-1; D remains ambiguous. V lost 4 bases to trimming and J lost 0 bases, with 10 bases between them. The CDR3 sequence is 15 residues long. Germline V gene data show CDR1 as SGHAT and CDR2 as FQNNGV. The CDR3 bases are TGTGCCAGCAGCTCGTACACCTACTCCTACAATGAGCAGTTCTTC. Its protein product is CASSSYTYSYNEQFF.

V gene TRBV6-6 combines with J gene TRBJ2-3; D remains unclear. Germline-derived CDR1 and CDR2 are MNHNY and SVGAGI (reference sequence). The CDR3 sequence is 11 residues long. V lost 7 bases and J lost 1, with 3 bases in between. The CDR3 reads CASTGTDTQYF. CDR3 sequence (DNA): TGTGCCAGCACCGGCACAGATACGCAGTATTTT.

This clonotype was counted a few times. The gene calls are TRBV14 and TRBJ1-4, with D unclear. Trimming left V 4 bases short and J 4 bases short, with 7 bases between. CDR1 and CDR2 (germline): SGHDN, FVKESK. This CDR3 spans 13 amino acids. In DNA, the CDR3 is TGTGCCAGCAGCCGGGGATATAATGAAAAACTGTTTTTT. Translation gives CASSRGYNEKLFF.

The sample holds a few counts of this clonotype. The V call is TRBV5-1, the J call TRBJ2-4; TRBD1 aligns across 8 bases. The germline V gene encodes CDR1 SGHRS and CDR2 YFSETQ. This CDR3 has 15 amino acids. Unmatched junction bases numbered 9, after V lost 3 bases and J lost 7 bases. CDR3 sequence reads: CASSSGQGGTNIQYF. The CDR3 region has the DNA TGCGCCAGCAGCTCAGGACAGGGCGGGACTAACATTCAGTACTTC.

Only a few counts were recorded for this clonotype. V is TRBV27 and J is TRBJ2-3, with D perhaps matching TRBD2 (7 bases). The CDR3 extends over 15 amino acids. The germline gives CDR1 MNHEY, CDR2 SMNVEV (reference sequence). Between the trimmed V and J ends, which lost 6 bases and 5 bases, there was a span of 18 bases. The CDR3 nucleotides read TGTGCCAGCAGCCATAAAGGCGGGGGCATAGATACGCAGTATTTT. This codes for CASSHKGGGIDTQYF.